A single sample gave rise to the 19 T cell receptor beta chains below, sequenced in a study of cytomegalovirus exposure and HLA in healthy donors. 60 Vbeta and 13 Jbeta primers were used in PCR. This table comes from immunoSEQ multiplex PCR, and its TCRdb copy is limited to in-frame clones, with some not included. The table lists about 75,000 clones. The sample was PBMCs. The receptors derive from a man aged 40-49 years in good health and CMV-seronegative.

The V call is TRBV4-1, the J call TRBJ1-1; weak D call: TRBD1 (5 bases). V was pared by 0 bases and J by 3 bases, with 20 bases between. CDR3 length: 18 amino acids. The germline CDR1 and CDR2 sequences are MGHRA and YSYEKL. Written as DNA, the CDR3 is TGCGCCAGCAGCCAAGATCCCTGGGGCAGCAGGGTGTACACTGAAGCTTTCTTT. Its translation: CASSQDPWGSRVYTEAFF.

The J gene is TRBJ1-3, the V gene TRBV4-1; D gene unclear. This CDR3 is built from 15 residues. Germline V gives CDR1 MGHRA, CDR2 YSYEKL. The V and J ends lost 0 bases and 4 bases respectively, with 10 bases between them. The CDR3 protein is CASSQDGQAGNTIYF. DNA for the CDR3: TGCGCCAGCAGCCAAGATGGCCAGGCAGGAAACACCATATATTTT.

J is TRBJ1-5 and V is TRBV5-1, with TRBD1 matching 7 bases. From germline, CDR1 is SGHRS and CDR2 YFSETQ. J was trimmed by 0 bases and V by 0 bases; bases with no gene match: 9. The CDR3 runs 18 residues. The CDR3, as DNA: TGCGCCAGCAGCTTGGAGAGGGGGCGGCCTAATAGCAATCAGCCCCAGCATTTT. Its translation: CASSLERGRPNSNQPQHF.

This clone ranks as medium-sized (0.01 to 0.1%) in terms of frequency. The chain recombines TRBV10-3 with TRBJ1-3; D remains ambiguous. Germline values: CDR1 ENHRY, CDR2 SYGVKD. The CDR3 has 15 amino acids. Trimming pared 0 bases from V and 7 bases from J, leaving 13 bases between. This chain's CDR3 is CAISESDGEVNTIYF. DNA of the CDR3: TGTGCCATCAGTGAGTCGGACGGGGAGGTTAACACCATATATTTT.

CDR3 in amino acids: CASMATGAEAFF. As DNA, the CDR3 is TGTGCCAGCATGGCAACGGGGGCTGAAGCTTTCTTT. This chain connects TRBV25-1 to TRBJ1-1; a weak D match, TRBD1 (5 bases). This CDR3 has 12 residues. Trimming removed 7 bases from V and 6 bases from J, with 12 bases in between. Germline CDR1 reads MGHDK; CDR2 reads SYGVNS.

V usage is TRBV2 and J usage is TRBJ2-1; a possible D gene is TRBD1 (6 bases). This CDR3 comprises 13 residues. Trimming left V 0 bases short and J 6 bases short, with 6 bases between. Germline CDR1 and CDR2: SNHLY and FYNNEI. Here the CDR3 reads CASSEAGGNEQFF. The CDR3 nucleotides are TGTGCCAGCAGTGAAGCAGGGGGCAATGAGCAGTTCTTC.

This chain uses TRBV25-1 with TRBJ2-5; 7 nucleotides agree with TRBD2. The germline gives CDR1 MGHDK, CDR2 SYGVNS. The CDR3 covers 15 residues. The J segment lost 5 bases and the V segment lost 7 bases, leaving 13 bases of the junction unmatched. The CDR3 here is CASIIREGSKETQYF. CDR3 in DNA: TGTGCCAGCATCATTAGGGAGGGGTCTAAGGAGACCCAGTACTTC. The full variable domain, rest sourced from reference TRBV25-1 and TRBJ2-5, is EADIYQTPRYLVIGTGKKITLECSQTMGHDKMYWYQQDPGMELHLIHYSYGVNSTEKGDLSSESTVSRIRTEHFPLTLESARPSHTSQYLCASIIREGSKETQYFGPGTRLLVL.

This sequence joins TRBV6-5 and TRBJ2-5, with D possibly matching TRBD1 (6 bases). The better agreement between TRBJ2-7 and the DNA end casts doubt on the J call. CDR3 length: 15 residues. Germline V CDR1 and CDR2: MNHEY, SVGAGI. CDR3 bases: TGTGCCAGCAGTTACTTACGAGGACAGTCCTACGAGCAGTACTTC. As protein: CASSYLRGQSYEQYF.

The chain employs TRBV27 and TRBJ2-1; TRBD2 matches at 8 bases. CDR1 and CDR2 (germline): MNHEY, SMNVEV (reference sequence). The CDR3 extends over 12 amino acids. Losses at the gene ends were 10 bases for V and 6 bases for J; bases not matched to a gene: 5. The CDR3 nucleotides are TGTGCCACCGGGACTAGACTCAATGAGCAGTTCTTC. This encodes CATGTRLNEQFF.

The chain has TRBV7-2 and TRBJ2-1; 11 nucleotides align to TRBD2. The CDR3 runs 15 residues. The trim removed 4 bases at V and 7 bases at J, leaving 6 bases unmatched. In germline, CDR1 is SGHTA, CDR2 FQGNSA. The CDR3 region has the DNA TGTGCCAGCAGCTCACCGGGACTAGCGGTAAATGAGCAGTTCTTC. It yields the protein CASSSPGLAVNEQFF.

CDR3 sequence reads: CASSRTGSNQPQHF. In nucleotides, the CDR3 is TGTGCCAGCAGTCGGACAGGGAGCAATCAGCCCCAGCATTTT. The chain employs TRBV28 and TRBJ1-5; 8 bases map to TRBD1. J lost 1 base, V lost 5 bases, and 1 base had no gene match. The CDR3 has 14 amino acids. Per germline, CDR1 MDHEN and CDR2 SYDVKM.

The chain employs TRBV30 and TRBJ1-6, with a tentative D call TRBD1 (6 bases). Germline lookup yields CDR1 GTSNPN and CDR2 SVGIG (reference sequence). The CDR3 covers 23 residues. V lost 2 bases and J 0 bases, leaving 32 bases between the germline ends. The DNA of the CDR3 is TGTGCCTGGAGTCTGCGGCAGGGGCCTAATTGGGGTACACGAAGCTCCTATAATTCACCCCTCCACTTT. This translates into CAWSLRQGPNWGTRSSYNSPLHF.

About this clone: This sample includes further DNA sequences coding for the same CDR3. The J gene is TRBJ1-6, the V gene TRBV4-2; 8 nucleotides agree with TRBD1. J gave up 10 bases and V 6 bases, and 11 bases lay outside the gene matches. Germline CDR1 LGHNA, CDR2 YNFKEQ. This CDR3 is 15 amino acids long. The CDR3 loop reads CASRQDRALPSPLHF. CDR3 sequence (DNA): TGTGCCAGCAGGCAGGACAGGGCCCTTCCCTCACCCCTCCACTTT.

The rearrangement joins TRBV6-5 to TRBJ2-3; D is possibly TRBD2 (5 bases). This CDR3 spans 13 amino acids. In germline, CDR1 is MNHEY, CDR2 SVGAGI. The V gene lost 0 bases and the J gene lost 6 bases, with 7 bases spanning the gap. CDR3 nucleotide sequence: TGTGCCAGCAGTTACTCGACGGGGGATACGCAGTATTTT. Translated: CASSYSTGDTQYF.

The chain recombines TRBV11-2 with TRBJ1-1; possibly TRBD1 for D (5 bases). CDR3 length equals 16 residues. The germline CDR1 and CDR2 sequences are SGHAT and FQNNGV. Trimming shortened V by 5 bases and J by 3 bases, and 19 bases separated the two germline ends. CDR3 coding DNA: TGTGCCAGCAGCGCTACGGGGGGGGGTGTCGACACTGAAGCTTTCTTT. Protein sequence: CASSATGGGVDTEAFF.

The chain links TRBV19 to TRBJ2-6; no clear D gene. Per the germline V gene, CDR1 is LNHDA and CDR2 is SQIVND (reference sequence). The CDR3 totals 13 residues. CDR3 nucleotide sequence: TGTAGCTCCGGAGCCTCTGGGGCCAACGTCCTGACTTTC. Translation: CSSGASGANVLTF.

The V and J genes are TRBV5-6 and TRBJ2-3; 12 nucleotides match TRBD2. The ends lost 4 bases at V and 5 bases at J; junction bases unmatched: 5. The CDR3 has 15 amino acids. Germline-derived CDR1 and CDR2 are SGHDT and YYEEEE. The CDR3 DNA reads TGTGCCAGCAGCCGGCGGACTAGCGGGGAAGATACGCAGTATTTT. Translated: CASSRRTSGEDTQYF.

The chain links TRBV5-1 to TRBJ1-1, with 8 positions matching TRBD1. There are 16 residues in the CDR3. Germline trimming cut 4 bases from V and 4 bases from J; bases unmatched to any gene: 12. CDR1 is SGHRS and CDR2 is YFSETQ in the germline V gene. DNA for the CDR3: TGCGCCAGCAGCCCACCAGGGGGCGAAGGGGGCACTGAAGCTTTCTTT. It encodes CASSPPGGEGGTEAFF.

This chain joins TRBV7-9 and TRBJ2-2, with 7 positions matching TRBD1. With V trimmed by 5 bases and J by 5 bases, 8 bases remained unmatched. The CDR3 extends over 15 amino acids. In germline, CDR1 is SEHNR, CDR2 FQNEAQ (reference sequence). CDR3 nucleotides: TGTGCCAGCAGCCCAAACAGGGGAGTAACCGGGGAGCTGTTTTTT. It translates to CASSPNRGVTGELFF.